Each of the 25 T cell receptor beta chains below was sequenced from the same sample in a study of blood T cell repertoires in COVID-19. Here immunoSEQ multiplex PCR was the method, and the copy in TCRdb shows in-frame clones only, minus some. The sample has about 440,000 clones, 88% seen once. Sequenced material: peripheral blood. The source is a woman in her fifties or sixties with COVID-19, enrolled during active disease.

The CDR3 sequence is CASSIRTGFNQPQHF. The CDR3 nucleotides are TGTGCCAGCAGCATCAGGACAGGGTTCAATCAGCCCCAGCATTTT. The chain is built from TRBV7-8 and TRBJ1-5; 8 bases agree with TRBD1. Losses at the gene ends were 5 bases for V and 3 bases for J; bases not matched to a gene: 6. The CDR3 length is 15 residues. From germline, CDR1 is SGHVS and CDR2 FQNEAQ.

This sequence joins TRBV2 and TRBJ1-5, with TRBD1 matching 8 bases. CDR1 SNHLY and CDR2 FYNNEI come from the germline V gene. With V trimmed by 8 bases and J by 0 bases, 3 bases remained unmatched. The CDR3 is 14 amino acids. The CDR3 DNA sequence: TGTGCCAGCGGGGACAGGCATAGCAATCAGCCCCAGCATTTT. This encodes CASGDRHSNQPQHF.

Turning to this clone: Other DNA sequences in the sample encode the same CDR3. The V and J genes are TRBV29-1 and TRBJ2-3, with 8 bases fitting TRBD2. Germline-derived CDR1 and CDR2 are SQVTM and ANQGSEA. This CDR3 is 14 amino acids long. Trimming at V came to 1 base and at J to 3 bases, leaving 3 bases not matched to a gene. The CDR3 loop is CSVEASGGTDTQYF. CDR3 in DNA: TGCAGCGTTGAAGCCAGCGGGGGAACAGATACGCAGTATTTT.

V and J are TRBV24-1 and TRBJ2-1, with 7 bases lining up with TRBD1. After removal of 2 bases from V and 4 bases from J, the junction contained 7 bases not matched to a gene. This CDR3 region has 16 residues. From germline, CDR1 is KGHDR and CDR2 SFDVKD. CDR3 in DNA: TGTGCCACCAGTGATTCAACGACAGGGCAATACAATGAGCAGTTCTTC. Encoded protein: CATSDSTTGQYNEQFF.

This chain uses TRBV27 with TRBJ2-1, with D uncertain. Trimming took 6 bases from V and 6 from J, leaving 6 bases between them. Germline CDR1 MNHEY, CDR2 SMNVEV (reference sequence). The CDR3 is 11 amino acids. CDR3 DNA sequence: TGTGCCAGCAGACGACTCAATGAGCAGTTCTTC. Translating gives CASRRLNEQFF.

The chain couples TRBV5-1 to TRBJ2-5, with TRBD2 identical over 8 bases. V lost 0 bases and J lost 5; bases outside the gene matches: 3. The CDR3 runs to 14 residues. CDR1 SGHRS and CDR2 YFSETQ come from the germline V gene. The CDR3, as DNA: TGCGCCAGCAGCTTGGAGGCTAGCGGGGAGACCCAGTACTTC. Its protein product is CASSLEASGETQYF. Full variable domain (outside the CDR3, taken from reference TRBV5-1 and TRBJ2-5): KAGVTQTPRYLIKTRGQQVTLSCSPISGHRSVSWYQQTPGQGLQFLFEYFSETQRNKGNFPGRFSGRQFSNSRSEMNVSTLELGDSALYLCASSLEASGETQYFGPGTRLLVL.

The CDR3: CASSLPGQDGSGYTF. DNA of the CDR3: TGTGCCAGCAGCTTACCGGGACAAGACGGGTCCGGCTACACCTTC. V and J are TRBV7-2 and TRBJ1-2, with a possible D match to TRBD1 (6 bases). CDR1 and CDR2 (germline): SGHTA, FQGNSA. The CDR3 loop spans 15 amino acids. Trimming took off 2 bases at V and 8 bases at J, with 18 bases between the two ends.

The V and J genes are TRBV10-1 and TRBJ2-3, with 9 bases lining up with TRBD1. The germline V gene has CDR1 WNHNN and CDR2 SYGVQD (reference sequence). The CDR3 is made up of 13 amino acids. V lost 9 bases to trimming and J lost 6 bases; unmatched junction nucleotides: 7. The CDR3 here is CASQTGGEDTQYF. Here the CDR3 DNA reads TGCGCCAGTCAGACAGGGGGGGAGGATACGCAGTATTTT.

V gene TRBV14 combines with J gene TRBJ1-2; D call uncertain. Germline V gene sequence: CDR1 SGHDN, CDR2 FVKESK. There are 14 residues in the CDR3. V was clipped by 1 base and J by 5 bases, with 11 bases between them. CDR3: CASSQARAGYGYTF. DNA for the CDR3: TGTGCCAGCAGCCAAGCAAGGGCGGGATATGGCTACACCTTC. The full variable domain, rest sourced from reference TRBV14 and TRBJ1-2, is EAGVTQFPSHSVIEKGQTVTLRCDPISGHDNLYWYRRVMGKEIKFLLHFVKESKQDESGMPNNRFLAERTGGTYSTLKVQPAELEDSGVYFCASSQARAGYGYTFGSGTRLTVV.

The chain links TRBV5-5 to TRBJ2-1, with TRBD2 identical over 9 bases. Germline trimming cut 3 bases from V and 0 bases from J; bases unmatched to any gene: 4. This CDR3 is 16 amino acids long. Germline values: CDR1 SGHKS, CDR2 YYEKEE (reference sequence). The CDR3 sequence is CASSSTSGSSYNEQFF. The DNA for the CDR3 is TGTGCCAGCAGCTCGACTAGCGGTAGCTCCTACAATGAGCAGTTCTTC.

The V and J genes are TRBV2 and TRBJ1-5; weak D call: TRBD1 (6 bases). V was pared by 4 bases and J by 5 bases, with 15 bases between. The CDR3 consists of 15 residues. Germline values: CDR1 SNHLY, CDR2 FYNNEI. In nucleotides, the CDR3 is TGTGCCAGCAGTGGGGGCTACAGGGCCGATCAGCCCCAGCATTTT. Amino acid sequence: CASSGGYRADQPQHF.

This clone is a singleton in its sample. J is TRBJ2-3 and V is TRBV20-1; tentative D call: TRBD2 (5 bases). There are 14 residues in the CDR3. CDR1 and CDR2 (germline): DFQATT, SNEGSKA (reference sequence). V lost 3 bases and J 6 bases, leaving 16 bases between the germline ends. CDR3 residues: CSASPGSRGDTQYF. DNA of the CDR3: TGCAGTGCTAGTCCGGGGTCACGCGGGGATACGCAGTATTTT.

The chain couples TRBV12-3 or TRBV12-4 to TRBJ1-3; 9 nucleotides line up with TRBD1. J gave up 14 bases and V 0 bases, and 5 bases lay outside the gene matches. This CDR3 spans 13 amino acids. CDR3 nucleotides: TGTGCCAGCAGTTTAGCTGGGACAGGGCGCGTATATTTT. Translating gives CASSLAGTGRVYF.

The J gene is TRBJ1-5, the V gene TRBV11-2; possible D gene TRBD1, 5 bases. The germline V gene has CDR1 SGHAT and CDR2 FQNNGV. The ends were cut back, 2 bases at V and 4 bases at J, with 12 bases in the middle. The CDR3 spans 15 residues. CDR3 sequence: CASSLSPDRNQPQHF. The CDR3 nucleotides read TGTGCCAGCAGCTTAAGTCCCGACAGAAATCAGCCCCAGCATTTT.

The CDR3 DNA sequence: TGTGCCAGCAGCTTAATTTTTGGAGGGGGCGAATACTACTCTGGCTACACCTTC. It codes for CASSLIFGGGEYYSGYTF. J is TRBJ1-2 and V is TRBV7-2; 7 nucleotides match TRBD1. In germline, CDR1 is SGHTA, CDR2 FQGNSA. The ends lost 2 bases at V and 7 bases at J; junction bases unmatched: 19. The CDR3 is 18 amino acids.

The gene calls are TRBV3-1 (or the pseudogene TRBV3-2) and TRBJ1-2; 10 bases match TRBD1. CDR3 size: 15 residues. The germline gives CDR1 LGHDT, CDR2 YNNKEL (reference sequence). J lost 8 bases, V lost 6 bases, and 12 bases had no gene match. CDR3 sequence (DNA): TGTGCCAGCAGTTTGCGACAGGGGGCTGCTAGAGGCTACACCTTC. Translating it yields CASSLRQGAARGYTF.

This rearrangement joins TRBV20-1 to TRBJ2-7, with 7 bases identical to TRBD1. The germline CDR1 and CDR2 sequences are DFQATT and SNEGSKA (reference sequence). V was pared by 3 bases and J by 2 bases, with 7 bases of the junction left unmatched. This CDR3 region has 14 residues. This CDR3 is CSASLNRGAYEQYF. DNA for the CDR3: TGCAGTGCTAGTCTTAACAGGGGAGCCTACGAGCAGTACTTC.

The CDR3 coding sequence is TGTGCCAGCGGCAATCCGGGACTCTACAATGAGCAGTTCTTC. It is translated as CASGNPGLYNEQFF. This rearrangement joins TRBV6-5 to TRBJ2-1; the D gene is possibly TRBD2 (6 bases). CDR1 is MNHEY, CDR2 SVGAGI, per germline. Trimming removed 8 bases from V and 3 bases from J, with 14 bases in between. The CDR3 contains 14 residues.

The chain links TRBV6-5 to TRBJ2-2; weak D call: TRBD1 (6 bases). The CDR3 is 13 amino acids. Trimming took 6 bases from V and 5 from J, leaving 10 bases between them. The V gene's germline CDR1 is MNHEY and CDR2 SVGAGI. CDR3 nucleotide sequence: TGTGCCAGCAGAGGTACAGGGACCGGGGAGCTGTTTTTT. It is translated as CASRGTGTGELFF.

The CDR3 is CASSLGQGREKLFF. CDR3 nucleotides: TGTGCCAGCAGCCTAGGACAGGGTCGGGAAAAACTGTTTTTT. J is TRBJ1-4 and V is TRBV5-8; 8 positions agree with TRBD1. The CDR3 runs to 14 residues. J was trimmed by 8 bases and V by 4 bases; bases with no gene match: 7. Per germline, CDR1 SGHTS and CDR2 YDEGEE.

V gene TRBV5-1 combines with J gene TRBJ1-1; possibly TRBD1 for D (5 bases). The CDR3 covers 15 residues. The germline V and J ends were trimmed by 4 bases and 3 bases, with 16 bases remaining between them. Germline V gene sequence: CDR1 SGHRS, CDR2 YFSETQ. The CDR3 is CASSPRRGTDTEAFF. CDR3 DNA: TGCGCCAGCAGCCCACGACGGGGGACCGACACTGAAGCTTTCTTT.

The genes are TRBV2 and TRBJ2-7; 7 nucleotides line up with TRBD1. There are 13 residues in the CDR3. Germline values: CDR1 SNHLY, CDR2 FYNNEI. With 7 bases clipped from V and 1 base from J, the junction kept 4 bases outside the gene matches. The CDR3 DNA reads TGTGCCAGCAACAGGGGAGTATCCTACGAGCAGTACTTC. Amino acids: CASNRGVSYEQYF.

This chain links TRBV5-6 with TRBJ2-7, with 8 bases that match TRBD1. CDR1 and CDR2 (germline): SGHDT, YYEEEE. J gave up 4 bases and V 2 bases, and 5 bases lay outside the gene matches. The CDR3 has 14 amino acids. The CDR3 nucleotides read TGTGCCAGCAGCTTAGGGACAGGTTTTTACGAGCAGTACTTC. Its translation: CASSLGTGFYEQYF.

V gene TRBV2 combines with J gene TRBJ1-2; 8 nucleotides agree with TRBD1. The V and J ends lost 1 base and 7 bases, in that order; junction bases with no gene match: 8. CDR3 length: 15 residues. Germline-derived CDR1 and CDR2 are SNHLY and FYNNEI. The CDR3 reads CASSEVDRGGGGYTF. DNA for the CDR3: TGTGCCAGCAGTGAAGTCGACAGGGGCGGGGGTGGCTACACCTTC.

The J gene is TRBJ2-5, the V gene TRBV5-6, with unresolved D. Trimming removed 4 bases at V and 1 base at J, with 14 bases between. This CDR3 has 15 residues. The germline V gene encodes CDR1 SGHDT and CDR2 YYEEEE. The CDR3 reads CASSPGGPLQETQYF. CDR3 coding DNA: TGTGCCAGCAGCCCCGGTGGGCCTCTCCAAGAGACCCAGTACTTC.